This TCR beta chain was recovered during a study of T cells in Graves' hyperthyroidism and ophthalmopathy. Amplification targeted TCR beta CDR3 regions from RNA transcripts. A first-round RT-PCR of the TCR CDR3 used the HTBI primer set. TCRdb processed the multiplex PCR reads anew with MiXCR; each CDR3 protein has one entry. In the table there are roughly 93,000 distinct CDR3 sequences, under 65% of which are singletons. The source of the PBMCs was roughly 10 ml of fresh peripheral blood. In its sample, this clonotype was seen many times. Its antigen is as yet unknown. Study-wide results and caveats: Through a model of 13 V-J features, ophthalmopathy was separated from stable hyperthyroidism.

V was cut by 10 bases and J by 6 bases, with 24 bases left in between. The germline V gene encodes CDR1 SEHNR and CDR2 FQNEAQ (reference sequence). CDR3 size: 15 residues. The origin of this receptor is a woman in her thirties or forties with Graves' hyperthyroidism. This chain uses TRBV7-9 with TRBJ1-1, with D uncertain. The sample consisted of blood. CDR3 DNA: TGTGCCACCGACTCCTTTGCTCCCTCCGGGGCTGAAGCTTTCTTT. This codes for CATDSFAPSGAEAFF.